One and the same sample provided the 29 T cell receptor beta chains below, sequenced in a study of shared T cell receptors in the human thymus. Method: immunoSEQ multiplex PCR; TCRdb's copy keeps in-frame clones and lacks some. The sample includes more than 300,000 clones, approximately 95% of them seen just once. Sequencing was carried out using thymocytes. Receptor source: a human donor.

The chain combines TRBV11-2 with TRBJ2-1; 13 nucleotides match TRBD2. The CDR3 spans 17 residues. V trimming: 2 bases; J trimming: 6 bases; junction bases outside the gene matches: 7. Germline CDR1 and CDR2: SGHAT and FQNNGV. CDR3 bases: TGTGCCAGCAGCTTATCCGCAGGACTAGCGGGAGTCAATGAGCAGTTCTTC. Translated: CASSLSAGLAGVNEQFF.

The rearrangement links TRBV29-1 to TRBJ2-3; D possibly corresponds to TRBD1 (5 bases). V dropped 3 bases and J dropped 1 base, with 11 bases sitting between them. In germline, CDR1 is SQVTM, CDR2 ANQGSEA. This CDR3 comprises 14 residues. The CDR3 nucleotides read TGCAGCGTTGATGAACAGGACCGCACAGATACGCAGTATTTT. It translates to CSVDEQDRTDTQYF.

As DNA, the CDR3 is TGTGCCAGCAGTGAAGTGGAGCAGTCCAAATACGAGCAGTACTTC. Translating gives CASSEVEQSKYEQYF. The V gene is TRBV2, the J gene TRBJ2-7, with no clear D. The CDR3 loop spans 15 amino acids. Germline V lookup: CDR1 SNHLY, CDR2 FYNNEI. Between the trimmed V and J ends, which lost 1 base and 4 bases, there was a span of 14 bases. Full variable domain (outside the CDR3, taken from reference TRBV2 and TRBJ2-7): EPEVTQTPSHQVTQMGQEVILRCVPISNHLYFYWYRQILGQKVEFLVSFYNNEISEKSEIFDDQFSVERPDGSNFTLKIRSTKLEDSAMYFCASSEVEQSKYEQYFGPGTRLTVT.

CDR3 amino acids: CASSPMTGDYGYTF. CDR3 nucleotide sequence: TGTGCCAGCTCACCCATGACAGGGGACTATGGCTACACCTTC. The gene calls are TRBV18 and TRBJ1-2; 8 positions match TRBD1. V dropped 3 bases and J dropped 3; count of bases not matched to a gene: 3. The germline V gene encodes CDR1 KGHSH and CDR2 LQKENI. This CDR3 region has 14 residues.

Here the CDR3 reads CASTAFGGSSYEQYF. CDR3 sequence (DNA): TGTGCCAGCACCGCATTCGGGGGGTCCTCCTACGAGCAGTACTTC. The V gene is TRBV6-1, the J gene TRBJ2-7, with 7 nucleotides matching TRBD2. V shed 7 bases, J shed 0 bases, and the junction held 9 bases outside the gene matches. Germline loops: CDR1 MNHNS, CDR2 SASEGT. The CDR3 runs to 15 residues.

V gene TRBV28 combines with J gene TRBJ2-3, with a tentative D call TRBD1 (6 bases). Between the trimmed V and J ends, which lost 4 bases and 1 base, there was a span of 9 bases. Germline V gives CDR1 MDHEN, CDR2 SYDVKM. This CDR3 is built from 14 residues. The CDR3 sequence: CASSSGHRTDTQYF. The CDR3 bases are TGTGCCAGCAGTTCGGGACACCGCACAGATACGCAGTATTTT.

The gene calls are TRBV18 and TRBJ2-7, with D perhaps matching TRBD2 (7 bases). The CDR3 is made up of 16 amino acids. V lost 4 bases and J lost 0, with 16 bases in between. Germline values: CDR1 KGHSH, CDR2 LQKENI. The CDR3 spells CASSLKRAGASYEQYF. The CDR3 nucleotides are TGTGCCAGCTCACTAAAACGGGCGGGGGCCTCCTACGAGCAGTACTTC. Using reference TRBV18 and TRBJ2-7 for the parts outside the CDR3, the full variable domain is NAGVMQNPRHLVRRRGQEARLRCSPMKGHSHVYWYRQLPEEGLKFMVYLQKENIIDESGMPKERFSAEFPKEGPSILRIQQVVRGDSAAYFCASSLKRAGASYEQYFGPGTRLTVT.

The V and J genes are TRBV5-1 and TRBJ2-1; possible D gene TRBD1, 7 bases. The germline V gene encodes CDR1 SGHRS and CDR2 YFSETQ. With 0 bases removed from V and 3 bases from J, the gap between germline ends came to 19 bases. The CDR3 is 18 amino acids. This CDR3 is CASSLEGQFLAIYNEQFF. CDR3 nucleotides: TGCGCCAGCAGCTTGGAGGGACAGTTCCTAGCGATCTACAATGAGCAGTTCTTC.

The rearrangement links TRBV7-4 to TRBJ1-2; TRBD1 is a possible D gene (6 bases). This CDR3 comprises 16 residues. The V gene's germline CDR1 is SGHVT and CDR2 SQSDAQ. V lost 1 base to trimming and J lost 5 bases, with 17 bases between them. The CDR3 DNA reads as TGTGCCAGCAGCTTAGATGGGCCGCTGGGACATTATGGCTACACCTTC. Translating it yields CASSLDGPLGHYGYTF. The whole variable domain, filled in from reference TRBV7-4 and TRBJ1-2, reads GAGVSQSPRYKVAKRGRDVALRCDSISGHVTLYWYRQTLGQGSEVLTYSQSDAQRDKSGRPSGRFSAERPERSVSTLKIQRTEQGDSAVYLCASSLDGPLGHYGYTFGSGTRLTVV.

J is TRBJ1-2 and V is TRBV28, with D tentatively TRBD1 (5 bases). Deletions cut 7 bases from V and 7 bases from J, with 25 bases between. CDR1 MDHEN and CDR2 SYDVKM come from the germline V gene. This CDR3 is 16 amino acids long. CDR3 in amino acids: CASTPSSGTRFCGYTF. CDR3 DNA sequence: TGTGCCAGCACCCCTTCGTCCGGGACGCGGTTCTGTGGCTACACCTTC.

The CDR3, as DNA: TGTGCCAGCAGCACCGGGAACCGAGCCCTATATGGCTACACCTTC. Residues: CASSTGNRALYGYTF. The V gene is TRBV5-6, the J gene TRBJ1-2; D gene unclear. The germline V gene encodes CDR1 SGHDT and CDR2 YYEEEE. Trimming took 4 bases from V and 5 from J, leaving 18 bases between them. The CDR3 contains 15 residues.

The rearrangement uses TRBV6-1 and TRBJ2-1; D is possibly TRBD1 or TRBD2 (6 bases each). Deletions cut 2 bases from V and 1 base from J, with 12 bases between. Looked up from germline, CDR1 is MNHNS and CDR2 is SASEGT. CDR3 size: 16 residues. CDR3 nucleotide sequence: TGTGCCAGCAGTGAATCTGGGGGGCCTTCCTACAATGAGCAGTTCTTC. It specifies CASSESGGPSYNEQFF.

This chain uses TRBV4-3 with TRBJ2-1, with 8 positions matching TRBD2. The V gene's germline CDR1 is LGHNA and CDR2 YSLEER. The CDR3 extends over 20 amino acids. The ends lost 3 bases at V and 6 bases at J; junction bases unmatched: 22. CDR3 amino acids: CASSQGGTGLERGPCNEQFF. CDR3 nucleotides: TGCGCCAGCAGCCAGGGGGGGACGGGACTAGAGCGGGGTCCCTGCAATGAGCAGTTCTTC.

This chain links TRBV5-6 with TRBJ1-2; 8 bases are shared with TRBD1. CDR1 and CDR2 from the germline V gene are SGHDT and YYEEEE. The CDR3 contains 15 residues. After removal of 2 bases from V and 2 bases from J, the junction contained 5 bases not matched to a gene. The CDR3 here is CASSFPGQENYGYTF. CDR3 nucleotide sequence: TGTGCCAGCAGCTTCCCGGGACAGGAAAACTATGGCTACACCTTC.

The CDR3 sequence is CASSPKTPRWEQYF. Here the CDR3 DNA reads TGTGCCAGCAGCCCTAAGACTCCTCGCTGGGAGCAGTACTTC. This chain uses TRBV5-8 with TRBJ2-7; D is ambiguous. Trimming left V 4 bases short and J 7 bases short, with 18 bases between. The germline V gene encodes CDR1 SGHTS and CDR2 YDEGEE. The CDR3 length is 14 residues. Variable domain in full (rest from reference TRBV5-8 and TRBJ2-7): EAGVTQSPTHLIKTRGQQATLRCSPISGHTSVYWYQQALGLGLQFLLWYDEGEERNRGNFPPRFSGRQFPNYSSELNVNALELEDSALYLCASSPKTPRWEQYFGPGTRLTVT.

This chain connects TRBV29-1 to TRBJ2-7; 9 nucleotides align to TRBD2. The CDR3 consists of 12 residues. Germline CDR1 and CDR2: SQVTM and ANQGSEA. V shed 5 bases, J shed 4 bases, and the junction held 3 bases outside the gene matches. The CDR3 is CSVRREGYEQYF. CDR3 sequence (DNA): TGCAGCGTTCGGCGGGAGGGTTACGAGCAGTACTTC.

The chain's CDR3 is CASSLGASGSWNEQFF. CDR3 sequence (DNA): TGTGCCAGCAGTTTAGGGGCTAGCGGGAGCTGGAATGAGCAGTTCTTC. This chain links TRBV27 with TRBJ2-1; TRBD2 agrees at 10 bases. Germline-derived CDR1 and CDR2 are MNHEY and SMNVEV (reference sequence). J gave up 7 bases and V 2 bases, and 8 bases lay outside the gene matches. The CDR3 has 16 amino acids.

This chain joins TRBV28 and TRBJ2-7; tentative D call: TRBD1 (5 bases). The V end lost 2 bases, the J end lost 6 bases, and 17 bases lay between the germline ends. Germline CDR1 and CDR2: MDHEN and SYDVKM. The CDR3 has 15 amino acids. The CDR3 region has the DNA TGTGCCAGCAGTTTACGACCCGCAACAGGACGCGAGCAGTACTTC. This encodes CASSLRPATGREQYF.

The genes are TRBV28 and TRBJ1-2; D may be TRBD1 (6 bases). The CDR3 has 19 residues. Trimming cost V 2 bases and J 0 bases, with 22 bases left between them. Per germline, CDR1 MDHEN and CDR2 SYDVKM. CDR3: CASSLQPRQANRTNYGYTF. For the CDR3, the DNA is TGTGCCAGCAGTTTACAACCTAGACAGGCGAATCGCACTAACTATGGCTACACCTTC.

The chain couples TRBV27 to TRBJ1-2; D unresolved. Trimming shortened V by 8 bases and J by 8 bases, and 12 bases separated the two germline ends. This CDR3 region has 11 residues. The germline CDR1 and CDR2 sequences are MNHEY and SMNVEV (reference sequence). The CDR3 DNA follows: TGTGCCAGCTTCCACCCGGGAGGCTACACCTTC. As protein: CASFHPGGYTF.

V is TRBV18 and J is TRBJ2-1, with a possible D match to TRBD1 (6 bases). The V end was cut by 2 bases, the J end by 1 base, with 9 bases between. The germline V gene has CDR1 KGHSH and CDR2 LQKENI. This CDR3 region has 15 residues. The CDR3 coding sequence is TGTGCCAGCTCACCAGGGACATCTTCCTACAATGAGCAGTTCTTC. Its protein is CASSPGTSSYNEQFF.

The CDR3 sequence: CSVNRGRGEQFF. The CDR3 region has the DNA TGCAGCGTCAACAGGGGGAGAGGGGAGCAGTTCTTC. The chain uses TRBV29-1 and TRBJ2-1; 8 bases are a match to TRBD1. The CDR3 extends over 12 amino acids. The germline CDR1 and CDR2 sequences are SQVTM and ANQGSEA. The V and J ends lost 6 bases and 10 bases, in that order; junction bases with no gene match: 8.

The chain combines TRBV15 with TRBJ2-6; D is unclear. There are 20 residues in the CDR3. The ends were cut back, 1 base at V and 0 bases at J, with 19 bases in the middle. From germline, CDR1 is LNHNV and CDR2 YYDKDF (reference sequence). The CDR3 reads CATSRGPTSSVSSGANVLTF. CDR3 DNA sequence: TGTGCCACCAGCAGAGGCCCAACAAGCTCCGTGAGCTCTGGGGCCAACGTCCTGACTTTC.

The V call is TRBV5-1, the J call TRBJ2-4, with unresolved D. CDR1 and CDR2 from the germline V gene are SGHRS and YFSETQ. The CDR3 loop spans 15 amino acids. Trimming shortened V by 4 bases and J by 1 base, and 12 bases separated the two germline ends. The DNA for the CDR3 is TGCGCCAGCAGCCCGAGAGGTACGGCCAAAAACATTCAGTACTTC. Residues: CASSPRGTAKNIQYF. Drawing the rest from reference TRBV5-1 and TRBJ2-4, the complete variable domain is KAGVTQTPRYLIKTRGQQVTLSCSPISGHRSVSWYQQTPGQGLQFLFEYFSETQRNKGNFPGRFSGRQFSNSRSEMNVSTLELGDSALYLCASSPRGTAKNIQYFGAGTRLSVL.

This clone was counted once. The gene calls are TRBV21-1 and TRBJ2-7; the DNA was not used to check the table's D call, TRBD2. TRBV21-1 is given as a pseudogene. The CDR3 has 19 residues. The CDR3 protein is CASSKLPGLAGDHSYEQYF. In DNA, the CDR3 is TGTGCCAGCAGTAAACTCCCGGGACTAGCGGGAGATCACTCCTACGAGCAGTACTTC.

The sample holds one count of this clone. The chain links TRBV2 to TRBJ2-7; 8 bases align to TRBD1. This CDR3 region has 14 residues. V trimming: 1 base; J trimming: 3 bases; junction bases outside the gene matches: 2. From germline, CDR1 is SNHLY and CDR2 FYNNEI. DNA for the CDR3: TGTGCCAGCAGTGAAGGCAGGGGGCTCTACGAGCAGTACTTC. This sequence encodes CASSEGRGLYEQYF.

The V and J genes are TRBV7-2 and TRBJ2-3; tentatively, D is TRBD1 (5 bases). The germline V gene encodes CDR1 SGHTA and CDR2 FQGNSA. Trimming took 1 base from V and 3 from J, leaving 14 bases between them. The CDR3 consists of 16 residues. This CDR3 reads CASSLGRGAGTDTQYF. CDR3 bases: TGTGCCAGCAGCTTAGGAAGGGGCGCAGGTACAGATACGCAGTATTTT.

A single count supports this clone. The chain links TRBV15 to TRBJ1-5; a possible D gene is TRBD1 (5 bases). The germline V gene encodes CDR1 LNHNV and CDR2 YYDKDF (reference sequence). The CDR3 extends over 17 amino acids. Trimming cost V 1 base and J 5 bases, with 18 bases left between them. The CDR3 bases are TGTGCCACCAGCAGAGGAGCAGGGCCATACTATTATCAGCCCCAGCATTTT. It is translated as CATSRGAGPYYYQPQHF.

The genes are TRBV13 and TRBJ1-2; no clear D. Looked up from germline, CDR1 is PRHDT and CDR2 is FYEKMQ (reference sequence). V was cut by 1 base and J by 8 bases, with 8 bases left in between. The CDR3 consists of 12 residues. The CDR3 loop reads CASSLVGGGYTF. CDR3 sequence (DNA): TGTGCCAGCAGCTTAGTCGGCGGGGGCTACACCTTC.